The 16 T cell receptor beta chains given below trace back to one sample, sequenced in a study of cytomegalovirus exposure and HLA in healthy donors (dated by TCRdb to 2016 to 2017). The library was obtained by the immunoSEQ multiplex PCR assay. For the multiplex PCR, a mixture combining 60 forward primers for TCR Vbeta segments and 13 reverse primers for TCR Jbeta segments was used. TCRdb took this table from immuneACCESS and kept in-frame rearrangements with V and J called. Such tables lack part of the clones; where checked against another copy, unresolved V genes explain under half of the gap, and the rest is unexplained. The table for this sample lists tens of thousands of clones. The ten largest make up more than 5% of the sample. The sample was PBMCs. The receptor set was obtained from a man aged 25 to 40 in good health and CMV-seropositive.

The chain has TRBV7-9 and TRBJ2-1, with TRBD1 identical over 8 bases. Germline V gene sequence: CDR1 SEHNR, CDR2 FQNEAQ (reference sequence). The J segment lost 5 bases and the V segment lost 1 base, leaving 4 bases of the junction unmatched. This CDR3 is built from 15 residues. The CDR3 sequence is CASSLDRGNNNEQFF. As DNA, the CDR3 is TGTGCCAGCAGCTTAGACAGGGGGAATAACAATGAGCAGTTCTTC.

The chain joins TRBV5-1 to TRBJ1-4; 9 bases agree with TRBD1. Germline lookup yields CDR1 SGHRS and CDR2 YFSETQ. Trimming removed 4 bases from V and 4 bases from J; junction bases left unmatched: 8. This CDR3 has 16 amino acids. For the CDR3, the DNA is TGCGCCAGCAGCCCCGGGACAGGGTTGGGTAATGAAAAACTGTTTTTT. Residues: CASSPGTGLGNEKLFF. Variable domain in full (rest from reference TRBV5-1 and TRBJ1-4): KAGVTQTPRYLIKTRGQQVTLSCSPISGHRSVSWYQQTPGQGLQFLFEYFSETQRNKGNFPGRFSGRQFSNSRSEMNVSTLELGDSALYLCASSPGTGLGNEKLFFGSGTQLSVL.

The chain has TRBV28 and TRBJ2-6; D unresolved. Trimming pared 2 bases from V and 0 bases from J, leaving 11 bases between. Germline CDR1 and CDR2: MDHEN and SYDVKM. The CDR3 is 17 residues long. Here the CDR3 reads CASSLQASFSGANVLTF. The CDR3 DNA is TGTGCCAGCAGTTTACAAGCCTCCTTCTCTGGGGCCAACGTCCTGACTTTC.

The chain employs TRBV30 and TRBJ2-7; a weak D match, TRBD2 (6 bases). CDR1 is GTSNPN, CDR2 SVGIG, per germline (reference sequence). Trimming took 1 base from V and 13 from J, leaving 17 bases between them. The CDR3 is made up of 12 amino acids. CDR3 nucleotide sequence: TGTGCCTGGAGTGAGACCGGGAGAGCCGTCTACTTC. It yields the protein CAWSETGRAVYF.

The genes are TRBV6-5 and TRBJ1-2; 9 bases align to TRBD1. This CDR3 has 13 amino acids. The V and J ends lost 6 bases and 8 bases, in that order; junction bases with no gene match: 7. In germline, CDR1 is MNHEY, CDR2 SVGAGI. CDR3 amino acids: CASRLTGGGGYTF. The CDR3 DNA follows: TGTGCCAGCAGACTAACAGGGGGCGGGGGCTACACCTTC.

The V and J genes are TRBV4-1 and TRBJ2-3; 7 bases align to TRBD2. J lost 4 bases, V lost 4 bases, and 17 bases had no gene match. This CDR3 region has 18 residues. CDR1 is MGHRA, CDR2 YSYEKL, per germline. This CDR3 is CASSPFLTWRERSDTQYF. CDR3 nucleotide sequence: TGCGCCAGCAGCCCATTTTTGACCTGGCGGGAGCGGTCAGATACGCAGTATTTT.

Points on this clone: Within the sample, other DNA sequences also encode this same CDR3. This sequence joins TRBV14 and TRBJ2-7; 9 nucleotides align to TRBD2. With 4 bases clipped from V and 3 bases from J, the junction kept 10 bases outside the gene matches. The V gene's germline CDR1 is SGHDN and CDR2 FVKESK. This CDR3 is 16 amino acids long. CDR3 protein: CASSRISGGLVYEQYF. The CDR3 DNA reads TGTGCCAGCAGCCGGATTAGCGGGGGTCTGGTCTACGAGCAGTACTTC.

The rearrangement uses TRBV10-1 and TRBJ2-3; 14 bases line up with TRBD2. CDR3 length: 16 residues. In germline, CDR1 is WNHNN, CDR2 SYGVQD (reference sequence). The J segment lost 5 bases and the V segment lost 6 bases, leaving 7 bases of the junction unmatched. In DNA form, the CDR3 reads TGCGCCAGCAGGGGACTAGCGGGAGTCGAAGTAGATACGCAGTATTTT. Protein sequence: CASRGLAGVEVDTQYF.

CDR3 DNA: TGCGCCAGCAGCCCGGTCGGGGGACCGTTCTACAATGAGCAGTTCTTC. Its protein is CASSPVGGPFYNEQFF. The genes are TRBV4-1 and TRBJ2-1, with D tentatively TRBD2 (6 bases). V was pared by 4 bases and J by 3 bases, with 16 bases between. CDR1 and CDR2 (germline): MGHRA, YSYEKL. The CDR3 sequence is 16 residues long.

The J gene is TRBJ1-5, the V gene TRBV2; D not resolved. Germline V gene sequence: CDR1 SNHLY, CDR2 FYNNEI. The V gene lost 5 bases and the J gene lost 7 bases, with 18 bases spanning the gap. The CDR3 runs 15 residues. The CDR3 DNA follows: TGTGCCAGCAGTAAGTTCGGGGTTAAGGGCCAGCCCCAGCATTTT. It yields the protein CASSKFGVKGQPQHF.

The chain uses TRBV15 and TRBJ2-3, with 8 bases aligning to TRBD1. The CDR3 covers 15 residues. With V trimmed by 1 base and J by 6 bases, 6 bases remained unmatched. The germline gives CDR1 LNHNV, CDR2 YYDKDF (reference sequence). The CDR3 nucleotides are TGTGCCACCAGCAGAGCACCGACAGGGGTTGATACGCAGTATTTT. This codes for CATSRAPTGVDTQYF.

The chain links TRBV7-9 to TRBJ2-7; 7 bases agree with TRBD1. V lost 5 bases, J lost 4 bases, and 5 bases stayed unmatched. Germline CDR1 and CDR2: SEHNR and FQNEAQ (reference sequence). The CDR3 runs to 13 residues. CDR3 bases: TGTGCCAGCAGCCCGGGACAGAAGTACGAGCAGTACTTC. This translates into CASSPGQKYEQYF.

CDR3 region: CASSLIREKLFF. CDR3 sequence (DNA): TGTGCCAGCAGCTTAATCAGGGAAAAACTGTTTTTT. The genes are TRBV13 and TRBJ1-4; D uncertain. The V and J ends lost 2 bases and 8 bases respectively, with 6 bases between them. The V gene's germline CDR1 is PRHDT and CDR2 FYEKMQ (reference sequence). This CDR3 region has 12 residues.

The chain recombines TRBV18 with TRBJ2-5, with 7 nucleotides matching TRBD2. CDR1 is KGHSH and CDR2 is LQKENI in the germline V gene. This CDR3 region has 13 residues. The junction had 6 bases not matched to a gene; V was cut back by 6 bases and J by 5 bases. The CDR3 loop reads CASSGREGETQYF. The CDR3 DNA reads as TGTGCCAGCTCCGGAAGGGAGGGCGAGACCCAGTACTTC.

This chain uses TRBV6-5 with TRBJ2-7, with D possibly being TRBD2 (7 bases). Per the germline V gene, CDR1 is MNHEY and CDR2 is SVGAGI. The V and J ends lost 2 bases and 6 bases respectively, with 17 bases between them. The length of the CDR3 is 15 residues. DNA of the CDR3: TGTGCCAGCAGTTACGTGGCGGGGGCTCTCTCCGAGCAGTACTTC. This gives the protein CASSYVAGALSEQYF.

The CDR3 sequence: CASSISVGGNYEQYF. The CDR3 DNA follows: TGTGCCAGTAGTATATCGGTTGGGGGCAACTACGAGCAGTACTTC. The J gene is TRBJ2-7, the V gene TRBV19; perhaps TRBD1 as D (6 bases). This CDR3 spans 15 amino acids. Germline CDR1 and CDR2: LNHDA and SQIVND (reference sequence). Trimming removed 2 bases from V and 3 bases from J, with 14 bases in between.